The clone carrying this T cell receptor beta chain came up many times. No antigen is known for it. This sample was included in a study of CD8 T cells in ankylosing spondylitis. Study conclusions and caveats: Apparently characteristic of ankylosing spondylitis blood was a TCR beta motif (about eight highly homologous variants).

This CDR3 is 14 amino acids long. Trimming shortened V by 10 bases and J by 0 bases, and 13 bases separated the two germline ends. TCRdb redid the calling of the 5' RACE reads with MiXCR, one entry per CDR3 protein. Of 190,000 or so distinct CDR3 sequences listed, over 10% were seen once; the top ten hold 15% to 20%. V usage is TRBV12-3 or TRBV12-4 and J usage is TRBJ2-1; tentatively, D is TRBD2 (5 bases). This sequence originates from a male donor with ankylosing spondylitis or in good health (not recorded which). Sequenced material: blood, either unsorted or a sorted T cell fraction (not recorded which). The CDR3 DNA reads TGTGCCACCGCTTTAGGGAGCTCCTACAATGAGCAGTTCTTC. Protein: CATALGSSYNEQFF.